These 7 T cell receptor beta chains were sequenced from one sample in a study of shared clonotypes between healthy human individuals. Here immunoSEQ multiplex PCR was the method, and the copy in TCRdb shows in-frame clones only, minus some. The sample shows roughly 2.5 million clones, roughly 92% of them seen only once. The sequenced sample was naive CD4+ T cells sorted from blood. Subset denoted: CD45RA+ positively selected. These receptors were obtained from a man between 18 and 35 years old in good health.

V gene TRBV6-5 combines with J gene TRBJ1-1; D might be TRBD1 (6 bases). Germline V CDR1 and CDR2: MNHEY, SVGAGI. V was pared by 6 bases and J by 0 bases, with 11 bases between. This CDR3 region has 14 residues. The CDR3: CASRVGAMNTEAFF. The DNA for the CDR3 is TGTGCCAGCAGGGTGGGGGCAATGAACACTGAAGCTTTCTTT.

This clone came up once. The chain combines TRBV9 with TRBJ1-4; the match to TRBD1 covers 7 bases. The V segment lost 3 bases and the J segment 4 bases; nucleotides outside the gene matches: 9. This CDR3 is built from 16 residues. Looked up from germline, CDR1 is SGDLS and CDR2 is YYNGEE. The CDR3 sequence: CASSGKPGQLNEKLFF. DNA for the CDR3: TGTGCCAGCAGCGGAAAACCGGGACAGCTTAATGAAAAACTGTTTTTT. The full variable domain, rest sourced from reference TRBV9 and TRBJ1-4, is DSGVTQTPKHLITATGQRVTLRCSPRSGDLSVYWYQQSLDQGLQFLIQYYNGEERAKGNILERFSAQQFPDLHSELNLSSLELGDSALYFCASSGKPGQLNEKLFFGSGTQLSVL.

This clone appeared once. CDR3 nucleotide sequence: TGTGCCAGCAGTTATGCGGGAGGGGGGCAAGAGACCCAGTACTTC. Protein product: CASSYAGGGQETQYF. The chain employs TRBV6-6 and TRBJ2-5, with TRBD2 identical over 9 bases. This CDR3 has 15 amino acids. J was trimmed by 2 bases and V by 3 bases; bases with no gene match: 4. Germline V gives CDR1 MNHNY, CDR2 SVGAGI (reference sequence).

CDR3 nucleotides: TGTGCTAGTGGTTTGGTACCCGGGGGGGAGCGTGAGCAGTTCTTC. Residues: CASGLVPGGEREQFF. This chain links TRBV12-5 with TRBJ2-1, with 8 positions matching TRBD2. Trimming removed 0 bases from V and 9 bases from J; junction bases left unmatched: 7. Germline V CDR1 and CDR2: LGHNT, FRNRAP. The CDR3 runs 15 residues.

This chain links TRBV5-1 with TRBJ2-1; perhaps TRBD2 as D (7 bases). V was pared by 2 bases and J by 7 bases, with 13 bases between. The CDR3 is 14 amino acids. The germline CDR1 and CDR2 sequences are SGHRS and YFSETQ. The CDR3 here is CASSFAGAPNEQFF. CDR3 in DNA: TGCGCCAGCAGCTTCGCGGGGGCTCCTAATGAGCAGTTCTTC.

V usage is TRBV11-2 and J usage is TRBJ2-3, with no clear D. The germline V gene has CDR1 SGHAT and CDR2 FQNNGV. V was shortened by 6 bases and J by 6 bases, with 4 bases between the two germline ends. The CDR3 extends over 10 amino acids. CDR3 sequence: CASRRDTQYF. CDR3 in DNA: TGTGCCAGCAGGAGGGATACGCAGTATTTT.

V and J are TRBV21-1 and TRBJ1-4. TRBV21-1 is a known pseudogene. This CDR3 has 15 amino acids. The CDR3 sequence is CLTGGDKATNEKLFF. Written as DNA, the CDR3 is TGTTTAACGGGGGGCGATAAAGCAACTAATGAAAAACTGTTTTTT.